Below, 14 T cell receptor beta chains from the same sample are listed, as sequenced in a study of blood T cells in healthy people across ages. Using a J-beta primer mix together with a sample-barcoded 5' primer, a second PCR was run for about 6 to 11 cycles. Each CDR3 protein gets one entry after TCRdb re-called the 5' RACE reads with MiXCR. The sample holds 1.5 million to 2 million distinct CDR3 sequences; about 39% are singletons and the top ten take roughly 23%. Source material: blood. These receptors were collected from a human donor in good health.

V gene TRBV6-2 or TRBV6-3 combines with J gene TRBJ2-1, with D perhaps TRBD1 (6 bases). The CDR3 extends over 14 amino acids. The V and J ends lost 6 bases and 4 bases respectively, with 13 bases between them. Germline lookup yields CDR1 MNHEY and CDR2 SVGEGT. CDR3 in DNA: TGTGCCAGCAGGGCAGGGGCGGTATACAATGAGCAGTTCTTC. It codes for CASRAGAVYNEQFF.

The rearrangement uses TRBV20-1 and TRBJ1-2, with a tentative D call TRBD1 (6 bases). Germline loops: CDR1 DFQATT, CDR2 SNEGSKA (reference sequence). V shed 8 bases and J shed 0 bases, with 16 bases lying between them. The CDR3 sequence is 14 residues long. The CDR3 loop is CSHNGQQTNYGYTF. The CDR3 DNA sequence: TGCAGTCATAACGGACAGCAAACTAACTATGGCTACACCTTC.

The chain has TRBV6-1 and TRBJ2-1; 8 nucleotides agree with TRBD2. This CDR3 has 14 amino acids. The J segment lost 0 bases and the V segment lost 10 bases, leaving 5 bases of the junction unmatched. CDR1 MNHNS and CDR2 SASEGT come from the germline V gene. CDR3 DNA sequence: TGTGCCACGCGGGGGGCCAGCTCCTACAATGAGCAGTTCTTC. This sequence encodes CATRGASSYNEQFF.

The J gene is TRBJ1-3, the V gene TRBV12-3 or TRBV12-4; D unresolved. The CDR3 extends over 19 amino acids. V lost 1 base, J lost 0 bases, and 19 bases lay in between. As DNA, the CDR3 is TGTGCCAGCAGTTTAGTTCTCATAACTGGGTTGGGCTCTGGAAACACCATATATTTT. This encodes CASSLVLITGLGSGNTIYF.

This CDR3 reads CASSGGQPNEKLFF. CDR3 bases: TGCGCCAGCAGCGGGGGACAGCCGAATGAAAAACTGTTTTTT. V is TRBV5-1 and J is TRBJ1-4; 7 nucleotides match TRBD1. Germline V gene lookup returns CDR1 SGHRS and CDR2 YFSETQ. Losses at the gene ends were 4 bases for V and 5 bases for J; bases not matched to a gene: 5. The CDR3 is 14 residues long.

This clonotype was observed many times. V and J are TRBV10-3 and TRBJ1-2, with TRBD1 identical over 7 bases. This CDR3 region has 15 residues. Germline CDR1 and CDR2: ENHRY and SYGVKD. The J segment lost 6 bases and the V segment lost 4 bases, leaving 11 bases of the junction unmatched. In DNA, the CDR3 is TGTGCCATCAGTGCTCAGGGGGGGGCTACCCATGGCTACACCTTC. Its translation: CAISAQGGATHGYTF.

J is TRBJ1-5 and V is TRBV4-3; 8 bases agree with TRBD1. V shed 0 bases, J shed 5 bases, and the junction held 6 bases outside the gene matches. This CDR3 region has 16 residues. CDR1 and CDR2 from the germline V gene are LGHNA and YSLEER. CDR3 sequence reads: CASSQDWSGGDQPQHF. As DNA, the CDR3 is TGCGCCAGCAGCCAAGATTGGTCAGGGGGCGATCAGCCCCAGCATTTT.

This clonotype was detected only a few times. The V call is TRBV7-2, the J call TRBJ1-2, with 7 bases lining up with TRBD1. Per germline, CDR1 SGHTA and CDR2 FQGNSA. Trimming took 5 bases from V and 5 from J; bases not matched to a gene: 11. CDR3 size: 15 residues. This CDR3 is CASSLYRGYTYGYTF. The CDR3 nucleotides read TGTGCCAGCAGCCTCTACAGGGGTTATACGTATGGCTACACCTTC.

Written as DNA, the CDR3 is TGCGCCAGCAGCCAAGCCCGTGGGGACAGCGACTTATATGGCTACACCTTC. This codes for CASSQARGDSDLYGYTF. The rearrangement links TRBV4-1 to TRBJ1-2; the match to TRBD1 covers 7 bases. J gave up 5 bases and V 1 base, and 13 bases lay outside the gene matches. The CDR3 spans 17 residues. CDR1 and CDR2 (germline): MGHRA, YSYEKL.

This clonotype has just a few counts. The chain's CDR3 is CSARDGGGAWGYTF. The CDR3 nucleotides are TGCAGTGCTAGAGATGGGGGGGGCGCTTGGGGCTACACCTTC. This chain connects TRBV20-1 to TRBJ1-2, with D perhaps matching TRBD1 (6 bases). Trimming took 0 bases from V and 8 from J, leaving 16 bases between them. Germline V lookup: CDR1 DFQATT, CDR2 SNEGSKA (reference sequence). There are 14 residues in the CDR3.

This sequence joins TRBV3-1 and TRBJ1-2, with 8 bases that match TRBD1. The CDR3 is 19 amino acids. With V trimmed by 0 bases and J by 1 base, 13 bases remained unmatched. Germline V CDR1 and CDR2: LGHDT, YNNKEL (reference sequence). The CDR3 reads CASSQEWARRQGLNYGYTF. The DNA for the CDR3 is TGTGCCAGCAGCCAAGAATGGGCCCGTCGACAGGGGCTTAACTATGGCTACACCTTC.

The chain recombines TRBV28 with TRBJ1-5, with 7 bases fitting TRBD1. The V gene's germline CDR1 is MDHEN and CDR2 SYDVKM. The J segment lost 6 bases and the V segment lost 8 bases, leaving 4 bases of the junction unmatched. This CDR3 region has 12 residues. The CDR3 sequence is CASLGQTQPQHF. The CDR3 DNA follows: TGTGCCAGCCTGGGACAGACTCAGCCCCAGCATTTT. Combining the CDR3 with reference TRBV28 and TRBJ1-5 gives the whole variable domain DVKVTQSSRYLVKRTGEKVFLECVQDMDHENMFWYRQDPGLGLRLIYFSYDVKMKEKGDIPEGYSVSREKKERFSLILESASTNQTSMYLCASLGQTQPQHFGDGTRLSIL.

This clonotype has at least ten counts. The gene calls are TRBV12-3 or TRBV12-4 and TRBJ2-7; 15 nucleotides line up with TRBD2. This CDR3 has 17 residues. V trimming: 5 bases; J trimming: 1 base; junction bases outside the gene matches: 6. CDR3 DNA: TGTGCCAGCAGTCCGGGACTAGCGGGGGGCCTTTCCTACGAGCAGTACTTC. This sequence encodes CASSPGLAGGLSYEQYF.

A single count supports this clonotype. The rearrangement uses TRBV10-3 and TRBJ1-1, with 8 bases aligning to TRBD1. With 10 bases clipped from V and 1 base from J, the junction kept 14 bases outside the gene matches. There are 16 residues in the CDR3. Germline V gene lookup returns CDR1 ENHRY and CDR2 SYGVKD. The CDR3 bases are TGTGCCACAATACCCCGACAGGGGCGAGGGAACACTGAAGCTTTCTTT. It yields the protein CATIPRQGRGNTEAFF.